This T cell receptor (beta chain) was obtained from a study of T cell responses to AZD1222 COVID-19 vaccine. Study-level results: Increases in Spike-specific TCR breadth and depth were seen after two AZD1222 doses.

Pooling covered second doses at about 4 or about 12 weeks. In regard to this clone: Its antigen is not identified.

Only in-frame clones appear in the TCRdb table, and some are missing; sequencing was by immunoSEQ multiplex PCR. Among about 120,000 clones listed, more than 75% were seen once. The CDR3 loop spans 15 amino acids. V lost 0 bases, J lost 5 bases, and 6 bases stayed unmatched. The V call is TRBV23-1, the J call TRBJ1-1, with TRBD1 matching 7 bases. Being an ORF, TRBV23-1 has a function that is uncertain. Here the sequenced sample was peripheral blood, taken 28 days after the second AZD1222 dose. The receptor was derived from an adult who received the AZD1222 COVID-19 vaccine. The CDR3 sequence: CASSQSRGGRTEAFF. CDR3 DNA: TGCGCCAGCAGTCAATCGAGAGGGGGCAGGACTGAAGCTTTCTTT.